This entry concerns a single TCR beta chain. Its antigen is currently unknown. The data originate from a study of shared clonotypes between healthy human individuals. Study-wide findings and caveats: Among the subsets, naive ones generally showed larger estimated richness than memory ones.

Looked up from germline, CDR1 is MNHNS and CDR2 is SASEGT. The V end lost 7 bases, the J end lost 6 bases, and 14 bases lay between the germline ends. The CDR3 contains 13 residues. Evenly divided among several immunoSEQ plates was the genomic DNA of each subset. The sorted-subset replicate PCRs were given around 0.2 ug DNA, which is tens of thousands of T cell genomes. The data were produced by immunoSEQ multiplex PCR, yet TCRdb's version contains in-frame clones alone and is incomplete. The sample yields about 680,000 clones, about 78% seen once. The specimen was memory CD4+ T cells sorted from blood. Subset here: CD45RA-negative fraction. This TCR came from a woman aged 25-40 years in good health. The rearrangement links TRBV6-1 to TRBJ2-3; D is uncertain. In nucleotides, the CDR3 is TGTGCCAGCATCAACTCCCCCCCTGATACGCAGTATTTT. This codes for CASINSPPDTQYF.